The 9 T cell receptor beta chains below all came from one sample that was sequenced in a study of T cells in Graves' hyperthyroidism and ophthalmopathy. What was amplified from RNA transcripts were TCR beta CDR3 regions. The HTBI primer set drove a first-round RT-PCR of the TCR CDR3. One entry per CDR3 protein, called by TCRdb with MiXCR from the multiplex PCR reads. The sample records roughly 260,000 distinct CDR3 sequences, approximately 14% being singletons. Material for sequencing was blood. The receptors were gathered from a woman between 40 and 50 years old with Graves' hyperthyroidism that later progressed to Graves' ophthalmopathy.

The table lists this clonotype with many counts. The CDR3 sequence is CASTPDRYNEQFF. The CDR3 coding sequence is TGTGCCAGCACCCCGGACAGGTACAATGAGCAGTTCTTC. The chain employs TRBV28 and TRBJ2-1, with 7 bases that match TRBD1. Germline-derived CDR1 and CDR2 are MDHEN and SYDVKM. The CDR3 extends over 13 amino acids. V shed 7 bases, J shed 4 bases, and the junction held 4 bases outside the gene matches.

The table lists this clonotype with many counts. The rearrangement joins TRBV19 to TRBJ1-1; D ambiguous. The CDR3 runs 14 residues. V was trimmed by 3 bases and J by 1 base, leaving 9 bases between them. CDR1 and CDR2 (germline): LNHDA, SQIVND (reference sequence). The CDR3 loop reads CASSIITENTEAFF. For the CDR3, the DNA is TGTGCCAGTAGTATCATCACAGAGAACACTGAAGCTTTCTTT. The whole variable domain, remainder taken from reference TRBV19 and TRBJ1-1, is DGGITQSPKYLFRKEGQNVTLSCEQNLNHDAMYWYRQDPGQGLRLIYYSQIVNDFQKGDIAEGYSVSREKKESFPLTVTSAQKNPTAFYLCASSIITENTEAFFGQGTRLTVV.

This chain uses TRBV18 with TRBJ2-1; TRBD2 aligns across 10 bases. After removal of 4 bases from V and 4 bases from J, the junction contained 7 bases not matched to a gene. CDR1 and CDR2 (germline): KGHSH, LQKENI. This CDR3 is built from 16 residues. The CDR3 region is CASSLLLAGVYNEQFF. CDR3 in DNA: TGTGCCAGCTCACTGCTCCTAGCGGGAGTGTACAATGAGCAGTTCTTC.

This clonotype was seen ten or more times. The genes are TRBV27 and TRBJ2-1; D perhaps matches TRBD2 (6 bases). CDR1 and CDR2 from the germline V gene are MNHEY and SMNVEV (reference sequence). This CDR3 contains 16 residues. V lost 0 bases and J 3 bases, leaving 12 bases between the germline ends. The CDR3 spells CASSLSGTSNYNEQFF. CDR3 in DNA: TGTGCCAGCAGTTTATCCGGGACTTCTAACTACAATGAGCAGTTCTTC.

CDR3 residues: CSARDPQKTGYANEQYF. The CDR3 nucleotides are TGCAGTGCTAGAGATCCCCAAAAGACAGGGTACGCAAACGAGCAGTACTTC. J is TRBJ2-7 and V is TRBV20-1; 7 bases are shared with TRBD1. This CDR3 is 17 amino acids long. Germline-derived CDR1 and CDR2 are DFQATT and SNEGSKA (reference sequence). The trim removed 0 bases at V and 5 bases at J, leaving 16 bases unmatched.

This clonotype turned up a few times. The gene calls are TRBV10-3 and TRBJ2-7, with 7 bases identical to TRBD2. CDR3 length: 14 amino acids. CDR1 ENHRY and CDR2 SYGVKD come from the germline V gene. The trim removed 11 bases at V and 2 bases at J, leaving 12 bases unmatched. In DNA, the CDR3 is TGTGCCGCCGAGCCGGGGGGAGGCACCTACGAGCAGTACTTC. It yields the protein CAAEPGGGTYEQYF.

The chain recombines TRBV5-1 with TRBJ2-2; D remains ambiguous. There are 14 residues in the CDR3. The germline V gene has CDR1 SGHRS and CDR2 YFSETQ. With 5 bases removed from V and 0 bases from J, the gap between germline ends came to 8 bases. The CDR3 protein is CASRQFANTGELFF. Written as DNA, the CDR3 is TGCGCCAGCAGACAGTTCGCGAACACCGGGGAGCTGTTTTTT.

This clonotype has at least ten counts. The chain employs TRBV6-1 and TRBJ2-7, with no clear D. Germline V gives CDR1 MNHNS, CDR2 SASEGT. V lost 8 bases and J 1 base, leaving 9 bases between the germline ends. The CDR3 runs to 12 residues. CDR3 sequence: CASWAESYEQYF. The CDR3 DNA is TGTGCCAGCTGGGCCGAATCCTACGAGCAGTACTTC.

This clonotype was found many times. This sequence joins TRBV2 and TRBJ1-1, with D unresolved. The V gene lost 3 bases and the J gene lost 2 bases, with 7 bases spanning the gap. Germline V lookup: CDR1 SNHLY, CDR2 FYNNEI. The CDR3 sequence is 13 residues long. The DNA for the CDR3 is TGTGCCAGCAGTGAGGTCCCTAACACTGAAGCTTTCTTT. This sequence encodes CASSEVPNTEAFF.